These T cell receptor beta chains were read from a single sample in a study of cytomegalovirus exposure and HLA in healthy donors. Sequencing used immunoSEQ multiplex PCR; TCRdb keeps in-frame clones, though not all of them. This sample has 150,000 to 200,000 clones, with 76% found just once. Specimen: PBMCs. The receptors come from a male donor in good health and CMV-seronegative. Each CDR3 is given without its conserved first and last residue. Each record gives: J gene, clone size, V gene, CDR3 protein. Not all rows give a size; the values are once, few, many and, for expanded clones, a class.

>TRBJ2-1|-|TRBV2
ASSEDTDNEQF
>TRBJ2-5|few|TRBV5-1
ASSLGGGPETQY
>TRBJ2-3|-|TRBV5-4
ASSLKTGHVTDTQY
>TRBJ1-5|once|TRBV7-6
ASSLGLSNQPQH
>TRBJ1-1|-|TRBV28
ASSPDRVNTEAF
>TRBJ2-3|-|TRBV4-3
ASSQVAGFPSTDTQY
>TRBJ2-2|once|TRBV2
ASSETGFSNTGELF
>TRBJ2-5|-|TRBV7-9
ASSARDRVWGQETQY
>TRBJ2-1|-|TRBV4-1
ASSQDDRQGLFYNEQF
>TRBJ2-7|-|TRBV27
ASSLSQGGEQY
>TRBJ1-1|-|TRBV10-3
AISDSTSNTEAF
>TRBJ2-1|-|TRBV18
ASSPRWGGQEQF
>TRBJ2-7|-|TRBV15
ATRPGGAGISEQY
>TRBJ2-7|-|TRBV5-5
ASSSPLGKQY
>TRBJ1-2|-|TRBV18
ASSPPIGQGPYGYT
>TRBJ2-7|-|TRBV6-5
ASSYSVRTGGYEQY
>TRBJ2-3|-|TRBV2
ASSETGTSGVMQY
>TRBJ1-6|-|TRBV6-5
ASRKGLLNSPLH
>TRBJ1-2|few|TRBV30
AWSRGQNYGYT
>TRBJ2-2|-|TRBV10-3
AISEVQGASTGELF
>TRBJ2-3|-|TRBV2
ASSEGLAGGPPDTQY
>TRBJ1-2|once|TRBV2
ASRRDPINYGYT
>TRBJ1-5|few|TRBV7-9
ASSPGTDNQPQH
>TRBJ2-3|-|TRBV7-8
ASSPGLAGGTDTQY
>TRBJ2-5|few|TRBV6-1
ASGGFPQTQY
>TRBJ2-5|-|TRBV28
ASSLGGRAGETQY
>TRBJ2-1|-|TRBV19
ASRGQGLGDEQF
>TRBJ2-1|-|TRBV7-3
ASSFGLAGDPYNEQF
>TRBJ1-1|-|TRBV28
ASNLRGRPGDTEAF
>TRBJ2-4|-|TRBV28
ASSQQGWPKNIQY
>TRBJ2-1|-|TRBV11-2
ASSPRDRGYNEQF
>TRBJ2-2|-|TRBV23-1
ASPPAGRNGELF
>TRBJ1-5|-|TRBV28
ASGRGAPFYSNQPQH
>TRBJ1-4|few|TRBV7-9
ASSFGGGPANEKLF
>TRBJ2-7|-|TRBV19
ASSIETGGSSGEQY
>TRBJ1-2|-|TRBV4-1
ASSPSRNYGYT
>TRBJ1-4|-|TRBV6-6
ASRSRGGGEKLF
>TRBJ2-6|-|TRBV28
ASSRLRRGLSGANVLT
>TRBJ2-3|medium-sized|TRBV6-4
ASSDSGGADTQY
>TRBJ2-7|-|TRBV9
ASSVASGGHSEQY
>TRBJ2-3|-|TRBV28
ASSSFGGTSTDTQY
>TRBJ1-2|-|TRBV15
ATSREQGYSYGYT